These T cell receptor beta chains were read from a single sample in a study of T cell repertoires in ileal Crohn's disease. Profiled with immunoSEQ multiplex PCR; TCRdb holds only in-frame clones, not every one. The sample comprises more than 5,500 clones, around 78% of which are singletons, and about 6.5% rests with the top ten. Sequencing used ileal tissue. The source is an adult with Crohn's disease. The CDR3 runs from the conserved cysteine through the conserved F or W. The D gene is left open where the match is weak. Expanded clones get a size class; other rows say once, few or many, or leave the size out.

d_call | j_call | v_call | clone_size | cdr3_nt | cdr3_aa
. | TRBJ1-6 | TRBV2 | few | TGTGCCAGTCAAAGCTCCTATAATTCACCCCTCCACTTT | CASQSSYNSPLHF
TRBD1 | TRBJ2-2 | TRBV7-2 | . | TGTGCCAGCAGCCTCTATGGGACAGGATATACCGGGGAGCTGTTTTTT | CASSLYGTGYTGELFF
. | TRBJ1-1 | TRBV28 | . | TGTGCCAGCAGTTTAGTGAACACTGAAGCTTTCTTT | CASSLVNTEAFF
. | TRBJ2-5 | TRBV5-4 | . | TGTGCCAGCAGCCCTCGGGTGGAGAAGGAGACCCAGTACTTC | CASSPRVEKETQYF
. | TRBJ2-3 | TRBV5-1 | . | TGCGCCAGCAGGGGAGAAGATACGCAGTATTTT | CASRGEDTQYF
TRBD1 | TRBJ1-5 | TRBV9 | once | TGTGCCAGCGGCCCGGGACAGGGGAATCAGCCCCAGCATTTT | CASGPGQGNQPQHF
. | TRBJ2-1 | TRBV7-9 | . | TGTGCCAGCAGCCTGCGGGCAGGGTTTGATGAGCAGTTCTTC | CASSLRAGFDEQFF
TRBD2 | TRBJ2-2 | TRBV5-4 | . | TGTGCCAGCACCCCCTCTACTAGCGGGACCGGGGAGCTGTTTTTT | CASTPSTSGTGELFF
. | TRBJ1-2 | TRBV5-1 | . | TGCGCCAGCAGCTCCGGGACCTACGAGGGGGGCTACACCTTC | CASSSGTYEGGYTF
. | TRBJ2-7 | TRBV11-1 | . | TGTGCCAGCAGCTACAATCTAGGAGGATACGAGCAGTACTTC | CASSYNLGGYEQYF
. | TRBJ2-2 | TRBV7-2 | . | TGTGCCAGCAGCTTAGAGCGTACCCAAGCGAACACCGGGGAGCTGTTTTTT | CASSLERTQANTGELFF
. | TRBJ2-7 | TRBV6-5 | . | TGTGCCAGCAGCCGAGGACAGACAATCTCCTACGAGCAGTACTTC | CASSRGQTISYEQYF
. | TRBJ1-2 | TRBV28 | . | TGTGCCAGCAGGTCGGGACCGAACTATGGCTACACCTTC | CASRSGPNYGYTF
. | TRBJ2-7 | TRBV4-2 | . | TGTGCCAGCAGCCAGGGGGATGTTACACAGCAGTACTTC | CASSQGDVTQQYF
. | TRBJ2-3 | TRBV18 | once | TGTGCCAGCTCACCGGACTCCCTTAGCACAGATACGCAGTATTTT | CASSPDSLSTDTQYF
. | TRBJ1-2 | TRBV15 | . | TGTGCCACCAGCAGAGATCTCGGGAAGGGTGGCTACACCTTC | CATSRDLGKGGYTF
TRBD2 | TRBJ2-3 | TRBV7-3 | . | TGTGCCAGCAGCCTAGGGGCTAGCGGTCGCACAGATACGCAGTATTTT | CASSLGASGRTDTQYF
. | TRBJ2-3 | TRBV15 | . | TGTGCCACCAGCAGTATCCAGCGGGGCACAGATACGCAGTATTTT | CATSSIQRGTDTQYF
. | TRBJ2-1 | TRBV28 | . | TGTGCCAGCAGTTTATGGGGGGCCCTAGCGGACTCCTACAATGAGCAGTTCTTC | CASSLWGALADSYNEQFF
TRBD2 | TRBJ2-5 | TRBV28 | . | TGTGCCAGCAGCTCACCAGGACTAGCAGACCAAGAGACCCAGTACTTC | CASSSPGLADQETQYF
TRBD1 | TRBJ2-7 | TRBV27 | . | TGTGCCAGCAGTTTAGGGTCAGGGGGCGGATACGAGCAGTACTTC | CASSLGSGGGYEQYF
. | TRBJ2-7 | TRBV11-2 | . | TGTGCCAGCAGCTTAGATCCGCGCGAGCAGTACTTC | CASSLDPREQYF
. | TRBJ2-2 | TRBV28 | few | TGTGCCAGCAGTTTAGCGGTGAACACCGGGGAGCTGTTTTTT | CASSLAVNTGELFF
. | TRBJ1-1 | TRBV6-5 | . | TGTGCCAGCAGTTCCCAATATGGCAGGGTCGGTGAAGCTTTCTTT | CASSSQYGRVGEAFF
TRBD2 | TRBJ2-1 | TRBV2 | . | TGTGCCAGCAGGAGACTAGCGGGTCCGGAATACAATGAGCAGTTCTTC | CASRRLAGPEYNEQFF
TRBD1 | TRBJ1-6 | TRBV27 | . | TGTGCCAGCAGCCGGGGACAGGGTGGCTCACCCCTCCACTTT | CASSRGQGGSPLHF
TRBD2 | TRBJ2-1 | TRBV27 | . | TGTGCCAGCAGTTTTAGCGGGGGCGTGTACAATGAGCAGTTCTTC | CASSFSGGVYNEQFF
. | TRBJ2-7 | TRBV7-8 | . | TGTGCCAGCAGCCAGACGGGCTACGAGCAGTACTTC | CASSQTGYEQYF
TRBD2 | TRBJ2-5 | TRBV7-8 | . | TGTGCCAGCAGCTTAGTAATTCAAACTAGCGGGACCACCGGGGAGACCCAGTACTTC | CASSLVIQTSGTTGETQYF
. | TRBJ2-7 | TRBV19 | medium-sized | TGTGCCAGTAGTTCCAGGTCGTCCTCCGAGCAGTACTTC | CASSSRSSSEQYF
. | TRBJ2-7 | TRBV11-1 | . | TGTGCCAGCAGCATTGGGGACTCCGAGCAGTACTTC | CASSIGDSEQYF
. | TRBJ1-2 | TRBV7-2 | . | TGTGCCAGCAGCGTGAACACTTATGGCTACACCTTC | CASSVNTYGYTF